The 32 T cell receptor beta chains listed next were all sequenced from one sample in a study of CXCR3-negative and CXCR3-positive naive CD8 T cells. Through 5' RACE with UMI labels, the TRB cDNA libraries were prepared. TCRdb reprocessed the 5' RACE reads; each CDR3 protein has one entry and no DNA is given. The sample has roughly 90,000 distinct CDR3 sequences. The sample taken for sequencing was naive CXCR3- CD8+ T cells from blood. This sample's subset: CD45RO-CCR7+CD27+CD95- naive CD8+ T cells lacking CXCR3 (TNR3-). The receptor source for this set is a human donor in good health. Some clones in this sample may be carry-over from other donors' samples.

J is TRBJ1-1 and V is TRBV6-6. The germline gives CDR1 MNHNY, CDR2 SVGAGI (reference sequence). The CDR3 is 19 amino acids. This CDR3 is CASSYSQFRESPMNTEAFF.

The chain combines TRBV12-3 or TRBV12-4 with TRBJ2-1; the TRBD1 assignment by TCRdb is unverifiable without DNA. The CDR3 runs 14 residues. Here the CDR3 reads CASSLIGTLNEQFF.

The chain links TRBV27 to TRBJ2-3; TCRdb names TRBD1, which stays unverified in the absence of DNA. The germline V gene encodes CDR1 MNHEY and CDR2 SMNVEV (reference sequence). This CDR3 comprises 13 residues. CDR3 sequence reads: CASRTGIADTQYF.

This chain links TRBV12-3 or TRBV12-4 with TRBJ1-2; the D call of TRBD1 rests on TCRdb alone, since no DNA is present to check it. CDR3 size: 14 residues. The CDR3 sequence: CASSLADRSYGYTF.

The J gene is TRBJ2-3, the V gene TRBV28; checking the TCRdb D call of TRBD1 is not possible without DNA. Germline V gene lookup returns CDR1 MDHEN and CDR2 SYDVKM. This CDR3 contains 16 residues. CDR3 sequence: CASSLEGLTSGDTQYF.

The chain's CDR3 is CASSLFSYEQYF. This chain connects TRBV12-3 or TRBV12-4 to TRBJ2-7. CDR3 length equals 12 residues.

The chain is built from TRBV11-2 and TRBJ2-1. Germline CDR1 and CDR2: SGHAT and FQNNGV. This CDR3 is built from 16 residues. The CDR3 loop reads CASSSSFGVLYNEQFF.

The chain is built from TRBV20-1 and TRBJ2-7. Germline CDR1 is DFQATT and CDR2 is SNEGSKA (reference sequence). This CDR3 has 13 amino acids. The chain's CDR3 is CSASGTSTYEQYF.

V gene TRBV4-2 combines with J gene TRBJ2-3; TCRdb returns TRBD1, unconfirmable since there is no DNA. CDR1 LGHNA and CDR2 YNFKEQ come from the germline V gene. This CDR3 is built from 15 residues. The CDR3 loop reads CASSQEGQSTDTQYF.

V and J are TRBV7-9 and TRBJ1-2; TCRdb picks TRBD1, but there is no DNA to check that call. Germline V gene data show CDR1 as SEHNR and CDR2 as FQNEAQ (reference sequence). The CDR3 covers 15 residues. CDR3 amino acids: CASSPGGTGYYGYTF.

The V gene is TRBV20-1, the J gene TRBJ2-7; TCRdb's D call of TRBD1 is untestable without DNA. From germline, CDR1 is DFQATT and CDR2 SNEGSKA (reference sequence). The CDR3 is 14 residues long. CDR3 residues: CSANLRTGSYEQYF.

The CDR3 region is CSATGTGGTDTQYF. The gene calls are TRBV29-1 and TRBJ2-3; TCRdb returns TRBD1, unconfirmable since there is no DNA. CDR1 and CDR2 (germline): SQVTM, ANQGSEA. There are 14 residues in the CDR3.

This chain connects TRBV5-6 to TRBJ1-1. Germline values: CDR1 SGHDT, CDR2 YYEEEE. This CDR3 is 14 amino acids long. The CDR3 loop reads CASSLLVGHAEAFF. Combining the CDR3 with reference TRBV5-6 and TRBJ1-1 gives the whole variable domain DAGVTQSPTHLIKTRGQQVTLRCSPKSGHDTVSWYQQALGQGPQFIFQYYEEEERQRGNFPDRFSGHQFPNYSSELNVNALLLGDSALYLCASSLLVGHAEAFFGQGTRLTVV.

This chain connects TRBV10-3 to TRBJ2-5; TCRdb indicates TRBD1, and absent DNA this call remains unverified. This CDR3 has 13 amino acids. Germline CDR1 and CDR2: ENHRY and SYGVKD. CDR3 region: CAISEDRKETQYF.

The rearrangement uses TRBV5-5 and TRBJ2-1; TCRdb returns TRBD1, unconfirmable since there is no DNA. Germline lookup yields CDR1 SGHKS and CDR2 YYEKEE (reference sequence). The CDR3 has 14 amino acids. CDR3 sequence reads: CASSLWQGDFGEFF.

The chain has TRBV5-1 and TRBJ1-1. Germline V lookup: CDR1 SGHRS, CDR2 YFSETQ. This CDR3 is built from 13 residues. Here the CDR3 reads CASSTSENTEAFF.

V is TRBV29-1 and J is TRBJ1-1. Looked up from germline, CDR1 is SQVTM and CDR2 is ANQGSEA. The CDR3 is 13 amino acids. This chain's CDR3 is CSVNLVSNTEAFF.

This rearrangement joins TRBV28 to TRBJ2-1; lacking DNA, the TRBD1 call made by TCRdb goes unchecked. Per germline, CDR1 MDHEN and CDR2 SYDVKM. The CDR3 has 13 amino acids. The CDR3: CASSFGQGNEQFF.

Here the CDR3 reads CSARSRAISYEQYF. The V and J genes are TRBV20-1 and TRBJ2-7; without DNA, the TCRdb call of TRBD2 cannot be checked. The CDR3 has 14 amino acids. CDR1 is DFQATT, CDR2 SNEGSKA, per germline (reference sequence).

The chain uses TRBV12-3 or TRBV12-4 and TRBJ2-5; absent DNA, TCRdb's TRBD1 call cannot be checked. There are 14 residues in the CDR3. The CDR3 here is CASSPQGGEETQYF.

The rearrangement links TRBV28 to TRBJ2-7; TCRdb returns TRBD1, unconfirmable since there is no DNA. Germline CDR1 is MDHEN and CDR2 is SYDVKM. The CDR3 extends over 12 amino acids. The CDR3 reads CASRVPGDRALF.

The chain recombines TRBV6-5 with TRBJ2-1; TCRdb picks TRBD1, but there is no DNA to check that call. Germline V lookup: CDR1 MNHEY, CDR2 SVGAGI. CDR3 length: 13 residues. The CDR3 reads CASSSGGRNEQFF.

V gene TRBV11-3 combines with J gene TRBJ2-3; the TRBD1 assignment by TCRdb is unverifiable without DNA. The germline gives CDR1 SGHNT, CDR2 YENEEA. The CDR3 contains 14 residues. CDR3 loop: CASSLGRAADTQYF.

The chain employs TRBV20-1 and TRBJ2-7; without DNA, the TCRdb call of TRBD1 cannot be checked. This CDR3 contains 16 residues. Germline V gene sequence: CDR1 DFQATT, CDR2 SNEGSKA (reference sequence). The CDR3 loop reads CSARDPNGQVPYEQYF.

The rearrangement links TRBV7-8 to TRBJ2-2; checking the TCRdb D call of TRBD2 is not possible without DNA. The germline gives CDR1 SGHVS, CDR2 FQNEAQ. The CDR3 is made up of 17 amino acids. The CDR3 is CASILLNGGSGTGELFF.

The chain carries TRBV28 and TRBJ1-1; TCRdb's D gene call, TRBD1, goes unchecked for lack of DNA. This CDR3 has 15 amino acids. The germline V gene has CDR1 MDHEN and CDR2 SYDVKM. CDR3 residues: CASTGGSTENTEAFF.

This chain connects TRBV29-1 to TRBJ2-5; the TCRdb call, TRBD1, lacks DNA for checking. The CDR3 runs 14 residues. Germline V gives CDR1 SQVTM, CDR2 ANQGSEA. This chain's CDR3 is CSVEVRGLQETQYF.

This chain connects TRBV7-6 to TRBJ2-1; the TCRdb call, TRBD2, lacks DNA for checking. From germline, CDR1 is SGHVS and CDR2 FNYEAQ. The CDR3 sequence is 16 residues long. This CDR3 reads CASSLEIAGEGNEQFF.

Here the CDR3 reads CASSFGITVHEQYF. This chain joins TRBV11-3 and TRBJ2-7; absent DNA, TCRdb's TRBD1 call cannot be checked. The CDR3 contains 14 residues. Germline V gene data show CDR1 as SGHNT and CDR2 as YENEEA.

J is TRBJ2-7 and V is TRBV2; TCRdb's D call of TRBD1 is untestable without DNA. This CDR3 region has 14 residues. Germline V gene data show CDR1 as SNHLY and CDR2 as FYNNEI. The CDR3: CASTWVAGAYEQYF.

This sequence joins TRBV19 and TRBJ2-7; the D gene TCRdb calls, TRBD1, cannot be checked with no DNA. Germline loops: CDR1 LNHDA, CDR2 SQIVND (reference sequence). The CDR3 is 14 amino acids. CDR3 sequence reads: CASSPGTGSYEQYF.

The J gene is TRBJ2-2, the V gene TRBV3-1; the TCRdb D gene call, TRBD1, has no DNA to confirm it. The CDR3 totals 18 residues. CDR1 and CDR2 (germline): LGHDT, YNNKEL (reference sequence). The CDR3 protein is CASSQVRERLGNTGELFF.